The rows below give T cell receptor beta chains drawn from one sample of a study of metastatic and nonmetastatic thyroid tumors. With MiXCR, TCRdb called clones anew from the PCR reads. The profile shows 20,000 to 25,000 clones, about 20% of them singletons. Sequenced material: blood. All receptors derive from a female donor with papillary thyroid cancer or a benign thyroid nodule (not recorded which). Some clones in this sample may be carry-over from other donors' samples. The CDR3 runs from the conserved cysteine through the conserved F or W. D genes are given only for firm matches.

D gene: NA
J gene: TRBJ2-1
V gene: TRBV5-6
CDR3 protein: CASRLTMNEHFF

D gene: NA
J gene: TRBJ1-2
V gene: TRBV5-5
CDR3 protein: CASSSTTASYGYTF

D gene: NA
J gene: TRBJ1-5
V gene: TRBV24-1
CDR3 protein: CATSDTAYSNQPQHF

D gene: TRBD1
J gene: TRBJ2-1
V gene: TRBV5-1
CDR3 protein: CASSWGQDYNEQFF

D gene: NA
J gene: TRBJ2-7
V gene: TRBV12-3/TRBV12-4
CDR3 protein: CASSVGGYYEQYF

D gene: TRBD2
J gene: TRBJ2-3
V gene: TRBV30
CDR3 protein: CAWSPVGLAGDTQYF

D gene: NA
J gene: TRBJ2-7
V gene: TRBV5-5
CDR3 protein: CASSPGGSYEQYF

D gene: TRBD1
J gene: TRBJ1-5
V gene: TRBV19
CDR3 protein: CALRGTGDNQPQHF

D gene: TRBD1
J gene: TRBJ1-1
V gene: TRBV9
CDR3 protein: CASSVEVQGAEAFF

D gene: NA
J gene: TRBJ2-6
V gene: TRBV6-1
CDR3 protein: CASSIGQSSGANVLTF

D gene: NA
J gene: TRBJ2-1
V gene: TRBV5-1
CDR3 protein: CASSQTGSTANEQFF

D gene: NA
J gene: TRBJ2-5
V gene: TRBV11-2
CDR3 protein: CASSLDWAGQRGKETQYF

D gene: NA
J gene: TRBJ1-3
V gene: TRBV20-1
CDR3 protein: CSARDSKVWHNKRGNTIYF

D gene: NA
J gene: TRBJ1-4
V gene: TRBV14
CDR3 protein: CASSQGLISSGEKLFF

D gene: TRBD2
J gene: TRBJ2-7
V gene: TRBV10-3
CDR3 protein: CAISEPGLASYEQYF

D gene: NA
J gene: TRBJ2-2
V gene: TRBV19
CDR3 protein: CASSVLGLSRGGGTGELFF

D gene: NA
J gene: TRBJ1-1
V gene: TRBV18
CDR3 protein: CASSPYEGNTEAFF

D gene: NA
J gene: TRBJ2-7
V gene: TRBV9
CDR3 protein: CASSVVEGEGNEQYF

D gene: NA
J gene: TRBJ1-6
V gene: TRBV3-1
CDR3 protein: CASSQQGYNSPLHF

D gene: TRBD1
J gene: TRBJ1-3
V gene: TRBV28
CDR3 protein: CASSPSPGQSSGNTIYF

D gene: TRBD1
J gene: TRBJ1-1
V gene: TRBV27
CDR3 protein: CASSTDRAYTEAFF

D gene: NA
J gene: TRBJ2-1
V gene: TRBV20-1
CDR3 protein: CSAVGLSAGSEQFF

D gene: TRBD1
J gene: TRBJ1-2
V gene: TRBV2
CDR3 protein: CASSAGQRIRRNYGYTF

D gene: TRBD2
J gene: TRBJ2-1
V gene: TRBV7-6
CDR3 protein: CASSTRLAGAQEQFF

D gene: TRBD1
J gene: TRBJ1-2
V gene: TRBV28
CDR3 protein: CASSPNGTGAFGYTF

D gene: NA
J gene: TRBJ2-7
V gene: TRBV6-5
CDR3 protein: CASSYGGAGLLEQYF

D gene: NA
J gene: TRBJ2-7
V gene: TRBV9
CDR3 protein: CASSVDFREMDEQYF

D gene: NA
J gene: TRBJ1-4
V gene: TRBV20-1
CDR3 protein: CSAPNFGIESNEKLFF

D gene: NA
J gene: TRBJ1-3
V gene: TRBV28
CDR3 protein: CASTPLGNTIYF